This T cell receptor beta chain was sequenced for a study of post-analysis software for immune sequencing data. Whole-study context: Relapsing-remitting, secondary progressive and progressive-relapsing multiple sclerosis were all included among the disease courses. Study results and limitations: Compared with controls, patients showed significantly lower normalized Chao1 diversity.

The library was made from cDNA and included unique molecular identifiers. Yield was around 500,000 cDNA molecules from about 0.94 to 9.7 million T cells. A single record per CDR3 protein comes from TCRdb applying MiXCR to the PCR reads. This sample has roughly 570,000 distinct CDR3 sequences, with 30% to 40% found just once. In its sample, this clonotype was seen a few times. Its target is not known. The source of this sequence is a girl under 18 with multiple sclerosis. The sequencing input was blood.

The CDR3 DNA sequence: TGTGCCAGCAGTTACCGATACGAGACTAGCGGGGGATTCAATGAGCAGTTCTTC. It codes for CASSYRYETSGGFNEQFF. The chain has TRBV6-5 and TRBJ2-1; 12 nucleotides align to TRBD2. The CDR3 is made up of 18 amino acids. Germline assignment: CDR1 MNHEY and CDR2 SVGAGI. Trimming took 2 bases from V and 6 from J; bases not matched to a gene: 11.